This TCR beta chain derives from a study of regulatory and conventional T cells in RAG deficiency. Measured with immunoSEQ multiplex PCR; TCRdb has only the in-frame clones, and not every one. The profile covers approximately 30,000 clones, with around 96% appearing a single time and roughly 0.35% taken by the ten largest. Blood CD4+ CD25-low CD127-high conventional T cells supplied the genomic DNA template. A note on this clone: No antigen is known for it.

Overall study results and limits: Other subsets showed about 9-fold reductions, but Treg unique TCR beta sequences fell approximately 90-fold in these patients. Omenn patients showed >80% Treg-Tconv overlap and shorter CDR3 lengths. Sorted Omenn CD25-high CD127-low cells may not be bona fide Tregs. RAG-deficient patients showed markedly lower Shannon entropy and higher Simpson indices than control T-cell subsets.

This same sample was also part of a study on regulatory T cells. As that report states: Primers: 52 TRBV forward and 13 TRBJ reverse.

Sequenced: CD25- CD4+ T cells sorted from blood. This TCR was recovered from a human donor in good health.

Here the CDR3 reads CASSLRDSRTDTQYF. The CDR3 DNA is TGCGCCAGCAGCCTCCGGGACTCTCGCACAGATACGCAGTATTTT. The chain carries TRBV5-1 and TRBJ2-3; D possibly corresponds to TRBD2 (6 bases). Germline CDR1 is SGHRS and CDR2 is YFSETQ. This CDR3 is built from 15 residues. Deletions cut 4 bases from V and 1 base from J, with 13 bases between.